Listed here is a single T cell receptor beta chain. Its specificity is unknown. The V gene lost 1 base and the J gene lost 6 bases, with 13 bases spanning the gap. The CDR3 has 14 amino acids. Germline values: CDR1 SGHTA, CDR2 FQGNSA. Libraries were prepared by immunoSEQ multiplex PCR; TCRdb keeps only in-frame clonotypes and omits some of them. Among about 150,000 clones listed, approximately 90% were seen once. Second doses at about 4 or about 12 weeks were pooled. This entry comes from a study of T cell responses to AZD1222 COVID-19 vaccine. Findings of the study overall: White British donors predominated, females outnumbered males, and clonal diversity was possibly underestimated. At baseline, just five to seven AZD1222 recipients tested seropositive.

The chain has TRBV7-2 and TRBJ2-7, with unresolved D. The specimen was peripheral blood, collected 28 days after the second AZD1222 dose. The TCR comes from an adult who received the AZD1222 COVID-19 vaccine. DNA for the CDR3: TGTGCCAGCAGCTTAGTTGGAGCAAGATCCGAGCAGTACTTC. This gives the protein CASSLVGARSEQYF.